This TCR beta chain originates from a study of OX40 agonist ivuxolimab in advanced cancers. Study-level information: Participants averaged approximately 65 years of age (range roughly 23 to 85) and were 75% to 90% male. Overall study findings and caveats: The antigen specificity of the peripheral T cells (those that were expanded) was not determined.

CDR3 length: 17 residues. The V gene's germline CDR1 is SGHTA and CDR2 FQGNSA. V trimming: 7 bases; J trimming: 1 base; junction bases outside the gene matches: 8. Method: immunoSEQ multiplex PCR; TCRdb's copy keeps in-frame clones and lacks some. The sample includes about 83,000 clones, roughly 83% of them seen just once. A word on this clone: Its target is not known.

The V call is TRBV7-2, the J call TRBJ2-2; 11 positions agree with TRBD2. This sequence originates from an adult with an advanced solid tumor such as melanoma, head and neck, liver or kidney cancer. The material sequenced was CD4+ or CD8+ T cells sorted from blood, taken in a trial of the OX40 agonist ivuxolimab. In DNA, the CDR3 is TGTGCCAGCACCCTAGGGCTAGCGGGGGGGAACACCGGGGAGCTGTTTTTT. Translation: CASTLGLAGGNTGELFF.